Listed here is a single T cell receptor beta chain. The participants were between roughly 18 and 100 years old and came from some 23 US areas. This sample is part of a study of blood T cell repertoires in COVID-19. This CDR3 spans 16 amino acids. Germline loops: CDR1 MNHEY, CDR2 SVGEGT. With V trimmed by 6 bases and J by 5 bases, 13 bases remained unmatched. Sequenced by immunoSEQ multiplex PCR; TCRdb stores in-frame clones only, minus some. The table shows around 300,000 clones, with around 85% occurring only once. The receptor was derived from a woman in her forties or fifties who had recovered from COVID-19. Source material: PBMCs or T cells enriched from blood (not recorded which). The rearrangement uses TRBV6-2 or TRBV6-3 and TRBJ2-5; 9 bases map to TRBD2. CDR3 in DNA: TGTGCCAGCAGCCGAGGGGGTAGCGGGGGTCGGGAGACCCAGTACTTC. This codes for CASSRGGSGGRETQYF.